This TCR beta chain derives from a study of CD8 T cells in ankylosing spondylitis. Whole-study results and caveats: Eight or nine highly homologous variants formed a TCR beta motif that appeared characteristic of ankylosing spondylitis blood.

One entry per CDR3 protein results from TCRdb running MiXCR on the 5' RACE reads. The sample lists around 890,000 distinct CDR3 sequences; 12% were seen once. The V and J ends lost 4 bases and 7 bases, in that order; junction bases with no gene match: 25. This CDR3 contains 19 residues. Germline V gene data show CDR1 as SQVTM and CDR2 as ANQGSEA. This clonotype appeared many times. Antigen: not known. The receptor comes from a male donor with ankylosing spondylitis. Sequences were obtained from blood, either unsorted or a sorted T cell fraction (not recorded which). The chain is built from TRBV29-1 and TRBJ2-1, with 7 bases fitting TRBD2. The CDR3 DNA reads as TGCAGCGTTGTAGGTCGGCGGACGCCGGCGGGAGCTCTCAGGAATGAGCAGTTCTTC. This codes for CSVVGRRTPAGALRNEQFF.